One sample yielded the 8 T cell receptor beta chains listed below, sequenced in a study of Graves' ophthalmopathy and Graves' hyperthyroidism. Scientists amplified the TCR beta CDR3 regions from RNA transcripts. The workflow started with a first-round RT-PCR run with HTBI primers and then moved on to a second-round multiplex PCR. MiXCR was run by TCRdb on the multiplex PCR reads, yielding one entry per CDR3 protein. The repertoire holds roughly 350,000 distinct CDR3 sequences, with about 15% as singletons. Sample: peripheral blood. Receptors were obtained from an adult woman with stable Graves' hyperthyroidism.

This clonotype has ten or more counts. The V gene is TRBV6-1, the J gene TRBJ1-1; tentative D call: TRBD1 (5 bases). The germline CDR1 and CDR2 sequences are MNHNS and SASEGT. Deletions cut 8 bases from V and 0 bases from J, with 16 bases between. CDR3 length equals 15 residues. CDR3 region: CASLRQRGMNTEAFF. The CDR3 DNA reads TGTGCCAGCCTGAGACAGCGAGGTATGAACACTGAAGCTTTCTTT.

This clonotype was seen ten or more times. The V and J genes are TRBV29-1 and TRBJ2-4, with a weak D call TRBD2 (5 bases). Looked up from germline, CDR1 is SQVTM and CDR2 is ANQGSEA. The V end was cut by 4 bases, the J end by 0 bases, with 7 bases between. This CDR3 has 13 residues. CDR3 amino acids: CSVVGLAKNIQYF. CDR3 DNA: TGCAGCGTTGTAGGACTAGCCAAAAACATTCAGTACTTC.

The rearrangement joins TRBV12-3 or TRBV12-4 to TRBJ2-7; 7 nucleotides line up with TRBD2. The CDR3 has 14 residues. V lost 2 bases, J lost 7 bases, and 8 bases stayed unmatched. CDR3 sequence (DNA): TGTGCCAGCAGTTTAATTGCGGGAGCCCGGGAGCAGTACTTC. Translating it yields CASSLIAGAREQYF.

J is TRBJ1-1 and V is TRBV6-1, with a tentative D call TRBD1 (5 bases). V was clipped by 5 bases and J by 2 bases, with 12 bases between them. Germline assignment: CDR1 MNHNS and CDR2 SASEGT. The CDR3 is 14 amino acids. CDR3 nucleotides: TGTGCCAGCAGTCTCGGACACTTTAACACTGAAGCTTTCTTT. Its translation: CASSLGHFNTEAFF.

This clonotype was recorded at least ten times. The genes are TRBV6-5 and TRBJ1-3; D gene unclear. Germline V gives CDR1 MNHEY, CDR2 SVGAGI. This CDR3 is 13 amino acids long. The germline V and J ends were trimmed by 5 bases and 2 bases, with 7 bases remaining between them. In DNA form, the CDR3 reads TGTGCCAGCAGTCTGACGCCTGGAAACACCATATATTTT. Translating it yields CASSLTPGNTIYF.

This clonotype was counted ten times or more. The gene calls are TRBV20-1 and TRBJ2-5, with D possibly called TRBD1 or TRBD2 (5 bases each). V lost 3 bases and J lost 3, with 8 bases in between. The germline V gene has CDR1 DFQATT and CDR2 SNEGSKA (reference sequence). The CDR3 sequence is 12 residues long. The CDR3 DNA is TGCAGTGCTAGCCGGGACGAAGAGACCCAGTACTTC. Translation gives CSASRDEETQYF.

This clonotype was counted a few times. This sequence joins TRBV13 and TRBJ2-7; 11 bases are a match to TRBD2. The junction had 2 bases not matched to a gene; V was cut back by 5 bases and J by 2 bases. The germline CDR1 and CDR2 sequences are PRHDT and FYEKMQ (reference sequence). This CDR3 is 14 amino acids long. The DNA for the CDR3 is TGTGCCAGCAGCACTAGCGGGAGAACCTACGAGCAGTACTTC. Translated, it gives CASSTSGRTYEQYF.

This clonotype showed up many times. The V gene is TRBV6-1, the J gene TRBJ2-7; D is undetermined. The CDR3 has 15 amino acids. Trimming shortened V by 2 bases and J by 6 bases, and 17 bases separated the two germline ends. Germline-derived CDR1 and CDR2 are MNHNS and SASEGT. CDR3 sequence: CASSETSPELLEQYF. Written as DNA, the CDR3 is TGTGCCAGCAGTGAAACATCCCCGGAGCTTCTCGAGCAGTACTTC.